This T cell receptor (beta chain) was recorded in a study of T-cell memory formation after mild COVID-19. Broader study findings: Certain responding clones were present in pre-infection memory, suggesting participation of cross-reactive memory. CD4+ contracting clones lay mainly in CM and EM, CD8+ ones in EMRA. A second wave expanding day 15 to 37 was CD4+-biased; contracting clones were balanced.

Remarks on this clonotype: What it binds is unknown.

Per germline, CDR1 KGHSH and CDR2 LQKENI. The CDR3 runs to 16 residues. Trimming took 8 bases from V and 2 from J, leaving 20 bases between them. TCR alpha and TCR beta cDNA libraries carrying sample barcodes and UMIs were produced by 5'RACE using constant-segment primers. TCRdb reprocessed the 5' RACE reads with MiXCR, giving one entry per CDR3 protein. The data contain under 150,000 distinct CDR3 sequences, approximately 16% of them singletons. The receptor's source is an adult woman who had mild COVID-19 (a few samples of this study predate the infection). Cell type and time point are not known. Sample: PBMCs or a T cell subset sorted from them (not recorded which). The chain combines TRBV18 with TRBJ2-3; tentatively, D is TRBD1 (6 bases). CDR3 sequence reads: CASTGIRAELTDTQYF. Written as DNA, the CDR3 is TGTGCCAGCACAGGGATCAGAGCGGAGCTCACAGATACGCAGTATTTT.